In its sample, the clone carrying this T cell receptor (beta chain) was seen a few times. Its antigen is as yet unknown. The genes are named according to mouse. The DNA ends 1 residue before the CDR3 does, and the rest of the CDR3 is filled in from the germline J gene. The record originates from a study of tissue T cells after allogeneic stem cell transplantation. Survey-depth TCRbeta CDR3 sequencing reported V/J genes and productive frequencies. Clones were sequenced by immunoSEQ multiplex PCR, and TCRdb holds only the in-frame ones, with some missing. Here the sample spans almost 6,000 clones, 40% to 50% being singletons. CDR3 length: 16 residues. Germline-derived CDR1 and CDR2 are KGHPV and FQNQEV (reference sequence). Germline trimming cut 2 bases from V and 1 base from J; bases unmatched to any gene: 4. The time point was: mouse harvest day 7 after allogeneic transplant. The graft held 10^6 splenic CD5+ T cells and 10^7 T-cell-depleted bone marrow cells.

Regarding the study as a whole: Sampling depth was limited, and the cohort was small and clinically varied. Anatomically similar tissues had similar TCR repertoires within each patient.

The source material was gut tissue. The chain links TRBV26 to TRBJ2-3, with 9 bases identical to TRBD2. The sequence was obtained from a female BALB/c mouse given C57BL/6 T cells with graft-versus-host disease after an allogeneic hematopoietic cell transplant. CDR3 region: CASSLTLGGRAETLYF. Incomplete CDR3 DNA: TGTGCCAGCAGTCTGACACTGGGGGGACGTGCAGAAACGCTGTAT.